The subject of this entry is one TCR beta chain. Its specificity is unknown. Some clones are missing from TCRdb's copy, which holds only in-frame ones; the method was immunoSEQ multiplex PCR. The table has over 60,000 clones, roughly 93% seen once; the top ten hold more than 0.55%. This sample was taken from a study of stem cell transplantation in POMP-related autoinflammatory disease. Study summary: Defective thymoproteasomes were hypothesized to impair CD8+ T-cell positive selection. Through one year post-transplant, neutrophils and platelets were 100% of graft donor origin. Study outcomes and limitations: Across all analyzed T-cell subsets, patients with PRAID tended toward reduced diversity and increased clonality.

Germline V CDR1 and CDR2: SGHRS, YFSETQ. The CDR3 length is 16 residues. Trimming removed 0 bases from V and 4 bases from J, with 17 bases in between. The sequence was collected from a human patient with POMP-related autoinflammation and immune dysregulation (PRAID). Some T cells may possibly be graft donor cells. This chain connects TRBV5-1 to TRBJ2-7; possible D gene TRBD1, 5 bases. The sample consisted of CD4+ T cells from PBMCs, taken after stem cell transplantation. This CDR3 reads CASSLGSSRDLYEQYF. The CDR3 DNA reads as TGCGCCAGCAGCTTGGGGTCCTCCAGGGATTTGTACGAGCAGTACTTC.